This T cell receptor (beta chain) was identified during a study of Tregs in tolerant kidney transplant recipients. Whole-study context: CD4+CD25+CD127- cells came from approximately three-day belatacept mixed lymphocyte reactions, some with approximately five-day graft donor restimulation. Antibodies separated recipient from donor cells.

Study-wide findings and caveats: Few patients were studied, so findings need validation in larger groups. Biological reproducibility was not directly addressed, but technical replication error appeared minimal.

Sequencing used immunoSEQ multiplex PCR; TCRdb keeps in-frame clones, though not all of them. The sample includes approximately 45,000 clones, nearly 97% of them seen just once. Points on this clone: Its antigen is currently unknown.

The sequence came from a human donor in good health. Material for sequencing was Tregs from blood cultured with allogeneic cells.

CDR3 protein: CASSFTGTEGTEAFF. In DNA, the CDR3 is TGTGCCAGCAGCTTTACCGGGACAGAGGGCACTGAAGCTTTCTTT. The chain is built from TRBV7-9 and TRBJ1-1; TRBD1 agrees at 7 bases. Germline-derived CDR1 and CDR2 are SEHNR and FQNEAQ (reference sequence). V lost 3 bases to trimming and J lost 4 bases; unmatched junction nucleotides: 8. The CDR3 spans 15 residues. The whole variable domain, remainder taken from reference TRBV7-9 and TRBJ1-1, is DTGVSQNPRHKITKRGQNVTFRCDPISEHNRLYWYRQTLGQGPEFLTYFQNEAQLEKSRLLSDRFSAERPKGSFSTLEIQRTEQGDSAMYLCASSFTGTEGTEAFFGQGTRLTVV.